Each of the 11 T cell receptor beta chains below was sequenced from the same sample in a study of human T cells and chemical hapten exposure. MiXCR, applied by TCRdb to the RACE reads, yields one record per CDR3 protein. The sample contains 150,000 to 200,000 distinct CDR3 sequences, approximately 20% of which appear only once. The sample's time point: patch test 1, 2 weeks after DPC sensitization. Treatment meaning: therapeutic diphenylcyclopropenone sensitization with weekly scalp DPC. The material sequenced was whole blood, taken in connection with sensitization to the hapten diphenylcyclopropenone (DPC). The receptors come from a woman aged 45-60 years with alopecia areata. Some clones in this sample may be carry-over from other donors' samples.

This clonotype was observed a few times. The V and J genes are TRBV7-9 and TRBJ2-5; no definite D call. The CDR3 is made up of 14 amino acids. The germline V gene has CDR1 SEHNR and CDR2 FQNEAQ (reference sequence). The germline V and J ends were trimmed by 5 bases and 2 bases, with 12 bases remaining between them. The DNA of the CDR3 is TGTGCCAGCAGCACTACGGGCCTACAAGAGACCCAGTACTTC. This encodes CASSTTGLQETQYF.

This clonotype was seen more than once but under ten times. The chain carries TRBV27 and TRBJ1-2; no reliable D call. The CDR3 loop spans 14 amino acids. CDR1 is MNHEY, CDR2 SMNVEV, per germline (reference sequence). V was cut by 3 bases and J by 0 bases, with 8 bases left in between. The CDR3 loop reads CASSLDVANYGYTF. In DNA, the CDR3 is TGTGCCAGCAGTTTGGACGTAGCTAACTATGGCTACACCTTC.

CDR3 in DNA: TGTGCCAGCAGTGATAGGCCTAGCGGCACCTACGAGCAGTACTTC. This encodes CASSDRPSGTYEQYF. The chain is built from TRBV6-1 and TRBJ2-7, with 7 positions matching TRBD2. Germline loops: CDR1 MNHNS, CDR2 SASEGT. V shed 3 bases, J shed 2 bases, and the junction held 7 bases outside the gene matches. The CDR3 loop spans 15 amino acids.

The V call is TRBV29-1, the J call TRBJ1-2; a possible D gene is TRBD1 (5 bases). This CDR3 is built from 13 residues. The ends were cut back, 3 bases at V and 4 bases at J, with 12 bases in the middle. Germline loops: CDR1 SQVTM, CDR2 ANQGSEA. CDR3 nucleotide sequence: TGCAGCGTTGAGGGGGAGGAGGTCTATGGCTACACCTTC. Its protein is CSVEGEEVYGYTF.

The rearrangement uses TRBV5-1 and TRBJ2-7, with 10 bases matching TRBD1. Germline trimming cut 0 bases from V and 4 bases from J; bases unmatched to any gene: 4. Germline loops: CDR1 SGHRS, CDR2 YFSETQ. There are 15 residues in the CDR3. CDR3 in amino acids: CASSLAGTGEYEQYF. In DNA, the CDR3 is TGCGCCAGCAGCTTGGCCGGGACAGGGGAATACGAGCAGTACTTC.

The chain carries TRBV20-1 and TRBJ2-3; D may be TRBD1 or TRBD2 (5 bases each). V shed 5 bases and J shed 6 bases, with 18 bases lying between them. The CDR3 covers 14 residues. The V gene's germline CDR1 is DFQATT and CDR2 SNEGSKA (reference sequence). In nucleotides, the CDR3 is TGCAGTGCTTCCGGGACCGCCATCGGGGATACGCAGTATTTT. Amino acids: CSASGTAIGDTQYF.

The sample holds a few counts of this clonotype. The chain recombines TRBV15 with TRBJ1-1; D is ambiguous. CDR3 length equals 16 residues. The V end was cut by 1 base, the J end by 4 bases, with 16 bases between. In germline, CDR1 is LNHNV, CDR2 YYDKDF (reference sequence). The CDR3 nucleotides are TGTGCCACCAGCAGAGGTCATATGGGGTTTATCACTGAAGCTTTCTTT. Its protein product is CATSRGHMGFITEAFF.

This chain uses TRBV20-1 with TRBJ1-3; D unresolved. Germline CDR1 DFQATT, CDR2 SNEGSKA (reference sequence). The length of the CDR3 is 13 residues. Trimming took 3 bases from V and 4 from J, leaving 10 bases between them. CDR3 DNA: TGCAGTGCTAGGGAGGGTACGGGAAACACCATATATTTT. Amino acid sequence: CSAREGTGNTIYF.

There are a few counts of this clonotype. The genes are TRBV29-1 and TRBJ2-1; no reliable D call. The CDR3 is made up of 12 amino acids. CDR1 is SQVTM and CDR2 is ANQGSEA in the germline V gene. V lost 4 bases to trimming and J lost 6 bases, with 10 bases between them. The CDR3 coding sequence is TGCAGCGTTGGAGTGGCCCCCAATGAGCAGTTCTTC. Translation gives CSVGVAPNEQFF.

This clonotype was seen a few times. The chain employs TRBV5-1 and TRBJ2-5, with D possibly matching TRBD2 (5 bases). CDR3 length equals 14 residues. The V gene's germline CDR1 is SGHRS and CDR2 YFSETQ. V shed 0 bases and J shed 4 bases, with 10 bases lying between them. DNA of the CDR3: TGCGCCAGCAGCTTGGATCCAGGAGGAGAGACCCAGTACTTC. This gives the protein CASSLDPGGETQYF.

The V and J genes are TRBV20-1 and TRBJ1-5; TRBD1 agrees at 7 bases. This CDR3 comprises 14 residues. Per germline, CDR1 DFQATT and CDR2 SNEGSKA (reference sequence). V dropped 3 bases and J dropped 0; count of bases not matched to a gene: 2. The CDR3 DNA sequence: TGCAGTGCTAGTACAGGGGATAGCAATCAGCCCCAGCATTTT. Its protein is CSASTGDSNQPQHF.